This paragraph covers one T cell receptor (beta chain) sequence. The entry originates in a study of CD8 T cells in ankylosing spondylitis. Via MiXCR, TCRdb re-called the 5' RACE reads, giving one row per CDR3 protein. The sample has approximately 290,000 distinct CDR3 sequences, roughly 20% seen once. The specimen sequenced was blood, either unsorted or a sorted T cell fraction (not recorded which). The receptor's source is a female donor with ankylosing spondylitis or in good health (not recorded which).

CDR3 loop: CATSIGGGGTTNEKLFF. CDR3 nucleotides: TGTGCCACCAGCATAGGGGGCGGAGGTACGACTAATGAAAAACTGTTTTTT. The rearrangement uses TRBV15 and TRBJ1-4; 7 nucleotides align to TRBD1. Germline loops: CDR1 LNHNV, CDR2 YYDKDF (reference sequence). The CDR3 extends over 17 amino acids. J gave up 2 bases and V 4 bases, and 10 bases lay outside the gene matches. The complete variable domain, with remaining parts taken from reference TRBV15 and TRBJ1-4, reads DAMVIQNPRYQVTQFGKPVTLSCSQTLNHNVMYWYQQKSSQAPKLLFHYYDKDFNNEADTPDNFQSRRPNTSFCFLDIRSPGLGDTAMYLCATSIGGGGTTNEKLFFGSGTQLSVL.